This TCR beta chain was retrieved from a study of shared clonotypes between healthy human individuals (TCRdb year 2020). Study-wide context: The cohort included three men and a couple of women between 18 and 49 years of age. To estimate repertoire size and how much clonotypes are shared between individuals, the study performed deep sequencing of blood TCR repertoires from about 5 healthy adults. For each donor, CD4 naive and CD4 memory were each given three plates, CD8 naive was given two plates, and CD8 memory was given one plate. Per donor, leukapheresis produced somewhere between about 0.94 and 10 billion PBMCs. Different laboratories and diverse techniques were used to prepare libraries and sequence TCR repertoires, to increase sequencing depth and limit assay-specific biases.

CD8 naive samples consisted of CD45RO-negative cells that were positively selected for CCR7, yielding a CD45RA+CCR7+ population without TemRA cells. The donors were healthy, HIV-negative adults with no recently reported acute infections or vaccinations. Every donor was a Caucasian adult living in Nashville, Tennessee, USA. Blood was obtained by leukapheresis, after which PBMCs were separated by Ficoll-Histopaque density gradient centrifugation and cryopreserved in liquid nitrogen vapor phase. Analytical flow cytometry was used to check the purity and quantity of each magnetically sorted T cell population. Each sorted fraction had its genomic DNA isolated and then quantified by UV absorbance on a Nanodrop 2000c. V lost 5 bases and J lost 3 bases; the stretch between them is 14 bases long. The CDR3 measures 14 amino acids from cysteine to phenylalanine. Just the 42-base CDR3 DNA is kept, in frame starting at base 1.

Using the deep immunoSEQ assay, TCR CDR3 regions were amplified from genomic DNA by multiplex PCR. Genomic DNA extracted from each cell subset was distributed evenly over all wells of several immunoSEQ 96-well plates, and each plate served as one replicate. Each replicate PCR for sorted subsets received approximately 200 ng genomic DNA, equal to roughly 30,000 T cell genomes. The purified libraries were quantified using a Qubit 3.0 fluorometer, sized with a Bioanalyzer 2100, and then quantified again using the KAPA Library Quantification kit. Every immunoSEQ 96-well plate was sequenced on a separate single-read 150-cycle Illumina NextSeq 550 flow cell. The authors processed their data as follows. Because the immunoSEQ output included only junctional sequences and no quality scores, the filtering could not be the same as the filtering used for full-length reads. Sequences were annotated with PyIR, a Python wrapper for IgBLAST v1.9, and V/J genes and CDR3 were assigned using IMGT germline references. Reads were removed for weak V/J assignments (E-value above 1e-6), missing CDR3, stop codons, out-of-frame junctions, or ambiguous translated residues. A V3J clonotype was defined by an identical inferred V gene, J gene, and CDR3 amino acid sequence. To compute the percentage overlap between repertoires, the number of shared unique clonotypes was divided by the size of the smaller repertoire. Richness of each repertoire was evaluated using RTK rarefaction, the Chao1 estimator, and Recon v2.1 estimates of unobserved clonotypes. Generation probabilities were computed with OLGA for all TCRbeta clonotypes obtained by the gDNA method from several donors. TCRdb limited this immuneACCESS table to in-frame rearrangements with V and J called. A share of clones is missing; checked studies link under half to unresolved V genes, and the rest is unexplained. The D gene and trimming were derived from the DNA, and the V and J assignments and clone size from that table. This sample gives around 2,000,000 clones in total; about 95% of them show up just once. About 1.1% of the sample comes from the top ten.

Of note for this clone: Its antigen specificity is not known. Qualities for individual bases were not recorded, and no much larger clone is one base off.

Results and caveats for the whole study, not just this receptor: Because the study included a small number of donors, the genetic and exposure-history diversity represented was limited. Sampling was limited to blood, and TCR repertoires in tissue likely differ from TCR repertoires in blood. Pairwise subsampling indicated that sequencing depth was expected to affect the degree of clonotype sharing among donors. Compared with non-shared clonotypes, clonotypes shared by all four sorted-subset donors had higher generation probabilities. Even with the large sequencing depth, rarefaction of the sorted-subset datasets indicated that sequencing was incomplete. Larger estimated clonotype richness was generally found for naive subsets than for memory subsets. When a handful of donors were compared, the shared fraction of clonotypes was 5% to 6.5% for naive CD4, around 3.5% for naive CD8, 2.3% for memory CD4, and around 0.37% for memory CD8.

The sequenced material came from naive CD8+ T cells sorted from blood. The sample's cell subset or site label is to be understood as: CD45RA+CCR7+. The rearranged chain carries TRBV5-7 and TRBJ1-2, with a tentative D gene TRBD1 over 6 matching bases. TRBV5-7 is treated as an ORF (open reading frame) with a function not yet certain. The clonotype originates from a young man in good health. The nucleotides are TGTGCCAGCAGTCGTGTGGGGGGGCACTATGGCTACACCTTC. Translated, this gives CASSRVGGHYGYTF.